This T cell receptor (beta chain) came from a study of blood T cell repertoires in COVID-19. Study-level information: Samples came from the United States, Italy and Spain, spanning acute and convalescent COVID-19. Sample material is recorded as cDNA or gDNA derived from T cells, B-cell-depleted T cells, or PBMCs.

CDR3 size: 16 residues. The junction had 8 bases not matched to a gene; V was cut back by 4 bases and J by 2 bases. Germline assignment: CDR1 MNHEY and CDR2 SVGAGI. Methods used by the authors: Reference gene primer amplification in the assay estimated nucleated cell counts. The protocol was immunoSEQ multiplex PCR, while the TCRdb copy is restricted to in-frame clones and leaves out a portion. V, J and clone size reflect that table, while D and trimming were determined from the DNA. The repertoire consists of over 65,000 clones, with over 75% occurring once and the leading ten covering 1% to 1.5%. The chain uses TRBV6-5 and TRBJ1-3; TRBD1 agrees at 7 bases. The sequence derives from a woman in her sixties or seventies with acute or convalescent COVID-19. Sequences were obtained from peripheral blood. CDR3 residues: CASSFDPGQPGNTIYF. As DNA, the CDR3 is TGTGCCAGCAGTTTTGACCCGGGACAGCCTGGAAACACCATATATTTT.